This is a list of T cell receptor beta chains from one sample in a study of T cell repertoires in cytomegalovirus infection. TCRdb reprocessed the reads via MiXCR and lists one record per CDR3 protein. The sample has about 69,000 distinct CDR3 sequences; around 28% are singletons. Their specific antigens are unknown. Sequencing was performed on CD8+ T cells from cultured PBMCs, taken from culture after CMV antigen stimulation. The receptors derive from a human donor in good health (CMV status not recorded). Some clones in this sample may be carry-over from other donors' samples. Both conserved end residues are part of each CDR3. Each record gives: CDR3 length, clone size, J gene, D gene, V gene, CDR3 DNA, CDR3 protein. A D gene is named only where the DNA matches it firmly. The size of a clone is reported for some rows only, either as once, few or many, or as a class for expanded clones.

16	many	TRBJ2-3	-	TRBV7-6	TGTGCCAGCAGCCATCGGGACTCCTACTCCACAGATACGCAGTATTTT	CASSHRDSYSTDTQYF
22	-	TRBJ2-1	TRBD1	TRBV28	TGTGCCAGCAGCTTATTCTTGACCTCGGGACAGGGGCCACTCCCCACCTACAATGAGCAGTTCTTC	CASSLFLTSGQGPLPTYNEQFF
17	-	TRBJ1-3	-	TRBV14	TGTGCCAGCAGCCAATCTCGAGCTGGGAGCTCTGGAAACACCATATATTTT	CASSQSRAGSSGNTIYF
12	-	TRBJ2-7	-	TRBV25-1	TGTGCCAGCAGTGAGTCCTTTCGCGAGCAGTACTTC	CASSESFREQYF
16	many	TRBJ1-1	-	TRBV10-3	TGTGCCACCAGTTTTTCAATGGGGGGGATGAACACTGAAGCTTTCTTT	CATSFSMGGMNTEAFF
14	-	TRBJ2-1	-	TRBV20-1	TGCAGTGCTAGAGATGGACTTAGTTACAATGAGCAGTTCTTC	CSARDGLSYNEQFF
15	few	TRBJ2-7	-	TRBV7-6	TGTGCCAGCAGCTGGGGAACAGGGCCCTCCTACGAGCAGTACTTC	CASSWGTGPSYEQYF
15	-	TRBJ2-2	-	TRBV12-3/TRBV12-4	TGTGCCAGCAGCCGAGGGGCATTTTACACCGGGGAGCTGTTTTTT	CASSRGAFYTGELFF
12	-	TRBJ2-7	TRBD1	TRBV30	TGTGCCTGGAGTCCGACAGGGGGGGAGCAGTACTTC	CAWSPTGGEQYF
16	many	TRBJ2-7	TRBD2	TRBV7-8	TGTGCCAGCAGCTTCGGGCTGACTAGCGGTACCTACGAGCAGTACTTC	CASSFGLTSGTYEQYF
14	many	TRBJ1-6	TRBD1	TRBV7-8	TGTGCCAGCAGCTTACGACAGGGCGATTCACCCCTCCACTTT	CASSLRQGDSPLHF
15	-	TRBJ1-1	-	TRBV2	TGTGCCAGCCTCTCCGGCGGGGTTGGGGTAACTGAAGCTTTCTTT	CASLSGGVGVTEAFF
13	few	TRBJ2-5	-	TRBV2	TGTGCCAGCAGTGGGCAGAGACAAGAGACCCAGTACTTC	CASSGQRQETQYF
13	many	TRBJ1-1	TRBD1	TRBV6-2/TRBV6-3	TGTGCCAGCGCCCGGACAGGCCCCACTGAAGCTTTCTTT	CASARTGPTEAFF
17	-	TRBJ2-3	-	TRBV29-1	TGCAGCGTTGAAGGCAGAATTCCGTACCCTAGCACAGATACGCAGTATTTT	CSVEGRIPYPSTDTQYF
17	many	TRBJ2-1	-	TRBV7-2	TGTGCCAGCAGCTTTGAGGGTGGATCTGACTACTACAATGAGCAGTTCTTC	CASSFEGGSDYYNEQFF